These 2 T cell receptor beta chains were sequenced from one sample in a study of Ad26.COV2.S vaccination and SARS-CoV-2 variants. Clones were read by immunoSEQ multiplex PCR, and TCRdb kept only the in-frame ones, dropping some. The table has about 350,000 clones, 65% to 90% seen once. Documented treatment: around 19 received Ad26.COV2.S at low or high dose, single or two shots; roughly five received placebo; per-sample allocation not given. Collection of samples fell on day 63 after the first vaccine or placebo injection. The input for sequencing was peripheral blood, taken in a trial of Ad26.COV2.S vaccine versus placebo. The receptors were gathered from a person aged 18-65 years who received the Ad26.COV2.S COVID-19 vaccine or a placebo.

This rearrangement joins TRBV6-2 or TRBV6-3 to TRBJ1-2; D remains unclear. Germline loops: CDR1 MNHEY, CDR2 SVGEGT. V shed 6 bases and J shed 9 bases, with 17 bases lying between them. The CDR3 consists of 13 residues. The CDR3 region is CASSDRTEGSYTF. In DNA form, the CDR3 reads TGTGCCAGCAGCGATCGGACGGAGGGTAGCTACACCTTC.

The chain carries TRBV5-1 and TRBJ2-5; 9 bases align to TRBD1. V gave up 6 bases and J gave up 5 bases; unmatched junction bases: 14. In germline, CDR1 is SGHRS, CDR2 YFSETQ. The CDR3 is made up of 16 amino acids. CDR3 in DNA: TGCGCCAGCACCCCGGAACCGGGACAGGGTTCCGAGACCCAGTACTTC. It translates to CASTPEPGQGSETQYF. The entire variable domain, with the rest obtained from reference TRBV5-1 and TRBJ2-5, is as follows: KAGVTQTPRYLIKTRGQQVTLSCSPISGHRSVSWYQQTPGQGLQFLFEYFSETQRNKGNFPGRFSGRQFSNSRSEMNVSTLELGDSALYLCASTPEPGQGSETQYFGPGTRLLVL.